The present TCR beta chain was sequenced within a study of blood T cell repertoires in COVID-19. This CDR3 contains 15 residues. V lost 0 bases to trimming and J lost 2 bases, with 8 bases between them. Germline values: CDR1 KGHSH, CDR2 LQKENI. Per the study methods: Estimated nucleated cell counts came from reference gene primer amplification. Profiling relied on immunoSEQ multiplex PCR, and the TCRdb table lists in-frame clones only, not all of them. V and J calls and clone size come straight from that table; D and trimming were deduced from the DNA. The table lists 200,000 to 250,000 clones, about nine tenths of them singletons, with around 4.5% in the top ten.

V is TRBV18 and J is TRBJ1-3; no clear D. This clonotype was sampled from a man in his forties or fifties with acute or convalescent COVID-19. Sequenced material: peripheral blood. The CDR3 DNA reads TGTGCCAGCTCACCACCGTTCGCGACTGGAAACACCATATATTTT. Amino acids: CASSPPFATGNTIYF.